This T cell receptor beta chain was obtained from a study of blood T cell repertoires in COVID-19. At the level of the study: There were acute and convalescent COVID-19 samples, and they came from the United States, Italy and Spain. From T cells, B-cell-depleted T cells, or PBMCs came the material, which was cDNA or gDNA.

The CDR3 spans 14 residues. V shed 2 bases and J 1 base; nucleotides not matched to a gene: 1. CDR1 and CDR2 from the germline V gene are SGHRS and YFSETQ. Study processing details: Counts of nucleated cells, estimated from reference gene primer amplification, were obtained. TCRdb keeps only in-frame clones here, not all; method: immunoSEQ multiplex PCR. V, J and clone size are taken as reported in that table, and D and trimming were inferred from the DNA itself. The table lists around 130,000 clones, roughly 80% of them singletons. The sequenced sample was peripheral blood. This sequence joins TRBV5-1 and TRBJ2-5; 8 nucleotides match TRBD1. This clonotype originated in a human donor in a cohort sampled during active COVID-19. CDR3 DNA: TGCGCCAGCAGCTTCGGACAGGGCCAAGAGACCCAGTACTTC. Protein sequence: CASSFGQGQETQYF.